The present T cell receptor beta chain was sequenced within a study of graft-versus-host responses after intestinal transplantation (dated by TCRdb to the early 2020s). Regarding the research as a whole: Recipients received multivisceral, liver-intestinal, or isolated intestinal transplants. Every recipient was given anti-thymocyte globulin induction, then maintenance tacrolimus and steroids for roughly three years. After intestinal transplantation, graft-versus-host and host-versus-graft alloreactive T cell clones were followed in the graft, circulation and bone marrow using bulk TCR-beta CDR3 sequencing. To identify alloreactive clones, pre-transplant mixed lymphocyte reaction products were sequenced and then compared with unstimulated pre-transplant donor and recipient T cells. Of the 20 to 30 intestinal transplant recipients enrolled in the cohort, one of whom was a retransplant, a few patients without pretransplant specimens were excluded. A peak of at least 4% donor T cells among recipient peripheral blood mononuclear cells was the definition used for donor T cell macrochimerism. Instead of going to the commercial service, samples from a few later patients were sequenced in-house on an Illumina MiSeq and processed with MiXCR.

Blood samples were collected up to 4 times in the first month after transplant and then at least monthly when available. The investigation overall reported the following: High GvH to HvG T cell clonal ratios were observed in the allografts of patients with donor T cell macrochimerism. The conclusions were limited by the relatively low number and heterogeneity of the intestinal transplant patients. Early after transplant, peak levels of circulating GvH clones were associated with declines in HvG clones. GvH clones were detected in recipient bone marrow, and some of these GvH clones were observed earlier in ileal mucosa or blood, consistent with an intestinal mucosal origin.

Receptor libraries were prepared by the immunoSEQ multiplex PCR assay. Adaptive Biotechnologies carried out high-throughput TCR-beta CDR3 sequencing of genomic DNA for most patients. In the authors' own workflow: TCR sequencing data for more than 15 patients were retrieved from Adaptive's ImmunoSEQ software; three other patients were processed with MiXCR and VDJtools. CDR3 nucleotide sequences shared between donor and recipient were removed because their origin could not be assigned. Alloreactive clones required at least 2-fold expansion over unstimulated cells and minimum CFSE-low frequency of 0.002% (template counts) or 0.001% (read counts). Clones detected in sequenced pre-transplant spleen, lymph node, or MLR CFSE-low populations of the donor or recipient were defined as mappable. The cumulative frequency of alloreactive clones was calculated as a percentage of all sequences, weighted by copy number. TCRdb re-hosts the immuneACCESS table, in-frame sequences only. Its copies lack some clones; in the studies checked, an unresolved V gene accounts for under half of them, and the cause for the rest is not known. V, J and clone size reflect that table, while D and trimming were determined from the DNA. This sample is represented by 15,000 to 20,000 clones; approximately 89% of them were singletons. The ten biggest clones cover around 6% of the sample.

Turning to this clone: The specificity of this receptor is unknown. The sample holds no much larger clone one base away, and base qualities are not on file.

From a lookup of the germline V gene, CDR1 and CDR2 are MDHEN and SYDVKM. V is reduced by 5 bases and J by 5 bases, leaving a spacing of 16 bases between them. From its cysteine to its phenylalanine, the CDR3 spans 15 amino acids. Just the 45-base CDR3 DNA is kept, in frame starting at base 1. Material: PBMCs, obtained approximately 16 weeks after intestinal transplant. The receptor was derived from a human patient who received an intestinal transplant, so some T cells may come from the graft donor. The chain couples TRBV28 to TRBJ1-5, with the D gene not clear enough to name. The bases read TGTGCCAGCAGTCCCCCGGCCAGAGCCGATCAGCCCCAGCATTTT. Translated, it reads CASSPPARADQPQHF. Where the CDR3 stops, the reference TRBV28 and TRBJ1-5 genes take over; the full variable domain is DVKVTQSSRYLVKRTGEKVFLECVQDMDHENMFWYRQDPGLGLRLIYFSYDVKMKEKGDIPEGYSVSREKKERFSLILESASTNQTSMYLCASSPPARADQPQHFGDGTRLSIL.